This entry is about one T cell receptor (beta chain). These data originate in a study of blood T cell repertoires in COVID-19. On the study more broadly: Material from acute and convalescent COVID-19 was sourced from the United States, Italy and Spain.

Sequenced by immunoSEQ multiplex PCR; TCRdb stores in-frame clones only, minus some. Of about 210,000 clones in the sample, roughly nine tenths were seen once. CDR3 length equals 15 residues. From germline, CDR1 is LNHDA and CDR2 SQIVND (reference sequence). V lost 5 bases and J lost 4, with 12 bases in between. The J gene is TRBJ2-6, the V gene TRBV19; D gene uncertain. The sample comprised peripheral blood. The receptor was derived from a young man with acute or convalescent COVID-19. CDR3 sequence (DNA): TGTGCCAGTAGTTCAACATTCCTCGGGGCCAACGTCCTGACTTTC. Amino acids: CASSSTFLGANVLTF.